This entry is about one TCR beta chain. What it recognizes is unknown. Germline-derived CDR1 and CDR2 are SGHVS and FNYEAQ. Trimming pared 6 bases from V and 0 bases from J, leaving 9 bases between. The CDR3 covers 14 residues. The sample comes from a study of T cell responses to AZD1222 COVID-19 vaccine. General study findings and limits: It was only after the peak T cell response that any repertoires were sampled.

Data came from immunoSEQ multiplex PCR; TCRdb stores just in-frame clones and leaves some out. The sample contains about 160,000 clones, around 94% of which appear only once. V gene TRBV7-6 combines with J gene TRBJ1-3; D unclear. The clonotype originates from an adult who received the AZD1222 COVID-19 vaccine. This specimen was peripheral blood, taken 28 days after the second AZD1222 dose. This CDR3 reads CASRHLDSGNTIYF. Here the CDR3 DNA reads TGTGCCAGCAGACACTTAGACTCTGGAAACACCATATATTTT.